One sample yielded the 15 T cell receptor beta chains listed below, sequenced in a study of shared clonotypes between healthy human individuals. Selected positively for CCR7 and CD45RO-negative, naive CD8 cells excluded terminally differentiated effector memory CD45RA+ cells. Produced via immunoSEQ multiplex PCR; TCRdb's table is partial and in-frame only. Of hundreds of thousands of clones listed, about 91% were seen once; the top ten hold approximately 25%. Sequencing was performed on naive CD8+ T cells sorted from blood. These receptors all stem from a man aged 30 to 45 in good health.

Only a few counts were recorded for this clone. The chain couples TRBV7-9 to TRBJ2-7, with TRBD1 matching over 9 bases. CDR3 size: 16 residues. Trimming cost V 3 bases and J 6 bases; bases outside gene matches: 12. CDR1 and CDR2 (germline): SEHNR, FQNEAQ (reference sequence). CDR3 sequence (DNA): TGTGCCAGCAGCTTTGGCTCCGGGACAGGGTTGTCCGAGCAGTACTTC. It encodes CASSFGSGTGLSEQYF.

The J gene is TRBJ2-7, the V gene TRBV11-2; 11 positions match TRBD2. This CDR3 region has 18 residues. CDR1 is SGHAT and CDR2 is FQNNGV in the germline V gene. V shed 1 base and J 0 bases; nucleotides not matched to a gene: 8. CDR3 residues: CASSLVPGLAERSYEQYF. The CDR3 nucleotides read TGTGCCAGCAGCTTAGTACCGGGACTAGCGGAACGCTCCTACGAGCAGTACTTC.

The V call is TRBV5-3, the J call TRBJ1-4, with D unclear. TRBV5-3 is designated an ORF whose function remains uncertain. V was cut by 2 bases and J by 4 bases, with 12 bases left in between. This CDR3 region has 15 residues. The CDR3 nucleotides read TGTGCCAGAAGCTTCCCGGGAGAAGATAATGAAAAACTGTTTTTT. Encoded protein: CARSFPGEDNEKLFF.

The chain is built from TRBV19 and TRBJ2-7, with 9 bases that match TRBD1. V lost 4 bases to trimming and J lost 0 bases; unmatched junction nucleotides: 1. CDR1 and CDR2 (germline): LNHDA, SQIVND (reference sequence). CDR3 length: 14 residues. As DNA, the CDR3 is TGTGCCAGTAGTAGGACAGGGGCCTCCTACGAGCAGTACTTC. Amino acids: CASSRTGASYEQYF.

This rearrangement joins TRBV29-1 to TRBJ2-7; TRBD2 matches at 8 bases. This CDR3 spans 12 amino acids. With 7 bases clipped from V and 9 bases from J, the junction kept 11 bases outside the gene matches. Germline assignment: CDR1 SQVTM and CDR2 ANQGSEA. Written as DNA, the CDR3 is TGCAGCGCTATAGACCCCGGGGGGGCGCAGTACTTC. This gives the protein CSAIDPGGAQYF.

This clone came up once. The chain links TRBV5-1 to TRBJ2-7, with TRBD2 matching over 9 bases. CDR3 size: 15 residues. V trimming: 0 bases; J trimming: 4 bases; junction bases outside the gene matches: 5. Germline V gives CDR1 SGHRS, CDR2 YFSETQ. The chain's CDR3 is CASSLVGGRVYEQYF. In DNA, the CDR3 is TGCGCCAGCAGCTTGGTTGGCGGGAGGGTGTACGAGCAGTACTTC. The variable domain in full, with the rest retrieved from reference TRBV5-1 and TRBJ2-7, is KAGVTQTPRYLIKTRGQQVTLSCSPISGHRSVSWYQQTPGQGLQFLFEYFSETQRNKGNFPGRFSGRQFSNSRSEMNVSTLELGDSALYLCASSLVGGRVYEQYFGPGTRLTVT.

This chain links TRBV7-2 with TRBJ2-7, with 11 bases that match TRBD1. With V trimmed by 5 bases and J by 11 bases, 14 bases remained unmatched. The germline V gene has CDR1 SGHTA and CDR2 FQGNSA. This CDR3 region has 15 residues. The CDR3 DNA sequence: TGTGCCAGCAGCACACATGGGGGACAGGGGGGACGAGAGTACTTC. It yields the protein CASSTHGGQGGREYF.

The chain links TRBV28 to TRBJ1-5; D ambiguous. V was trimmed by 3 bases and J by 3 bases, leaving 15 bases between them. The germline V gene has CDR1 MDHEN and CDR2 SYDVKM. CDR3 size: 16 residues. The CDR3 sequence is CASSFWGTKPNQPQHF. The CDR3 DNA reads TGTGCCAGCAGTTTTTGGGGAACCAAACCCAATCAGCCCCAGCATTTT.

The gene calls are TRBV5-1 and TRBJ2-5; TRBD1 agrees at 7 bases. Germline CDR1 is SGHRS and CDR2 is YFSETQ. The CDR3 covers 15 residues. With 4 bases clipped from V and 5 bases from J, the junction kept 11 bases outside the gene matches. CDR3: CASSPGTALGETQYF. The DNA of the CDR3 is TGCGCCAGCAGCCCTGGGACAGCCCTAGGTGAGACCCAGTACTTC.

The chain uses TRBV4-3 and TRBJ2-3; the D gene could be TRBD1 or TRBD2 (6 bases each). Germline CDR1 is LGHNA and CDR2 is YSLEER. Trimming pared 2 bases from V and 3 bases from J, leaving 12 bases between. This CDR3 has 15 residues. The CDR3 region has the DNA TGCGCCAGCAGCCAATTACAGGGACTTACAGATACGCAGTATTTT. It codes for CASSQLQGLTDTQYF.

Note on this clone: The same CDR3 is also encoded by other DNA sequences in this sample. CDR3 DNA sequence: TGTGCCAGCAGTTTATCCATACCCCTAGCCAAAAACATTCAGTACTTC. Translating it yields CASSLSIPLAKNIQYF. The chain links TRBV27 to TRBJ2-4; D is unclear. Germline lookup yields CDR1 MNHEY and CDR2 SMNVEV (reference sequence). CDR3 size: 16 residues. Trimming pared 0 bases from V and 0 bases from J, leaving 9 bases between.

V usage is TRBV5-1 and J usage is TRBJ2-7; D is possibly TRBD1 (6 bases). CDR1 is SGHRS and CDR2 is YFSETQ in the germline V gene. The CDR3 spans 15 residues. Between the trimmed V and J ends, which lost 3 bases and 0 bases, there was a span of 13 bases. CDR3 nucleotides: TGCGCCAGCAGCTCCCAGGGGATGAGCTCCTACGAGCAGTACTTC. Its translation is CASSSQGMSSYEQYF.

The chain employs TRBV4-1 and TRBJ2-5; D possibly corresponds to TRBD2 (5 bases). The CDR3 runs 13 residues. Germline V lookup: CDR1 MGHRA, CDR2 YSYEKL. The V gene lost 5 bases and the J gene lost 3 bases, with 10 bases spanning the gap. The chain's CDR3 is CASSEGSKETQYF. Here the CDR3 DNA reads TGCGCCAGCAGCGAAGGGAGTAAAGAGACCCAGTACTTC.

The CDR3, as DNA: TGTGCCAGCAGTTACAGGGCGGGCCCCTCAAATGAAAAACTGTTTTTT. Amino acids: CASSYRAGPSNEKLFF. The chain uses TRBV6-6 and TRBJ1-4; D is uncertain. Per the germline V gene, CDR1 is MNHNY and CDR2 is SVGAGI (reference sequence). The V end lost 2 bases, the J end lost 5 bases, and 15 bases lay between the germline ends. The CDR3 runs to 16 residues.

Concerning this clone: This specimen includes other DNA sequences encoding the same CDR3. The chain combines TRBV6-5 with TRBJ2-1; either TRBD1 or TRBD2 may fit D (5 bases each). The germline gives CDR1 MNHEY, CDR2 SVGAGI. V lost 2 bases to trimming and J lost 6 bases, with 5 bases between them. This CDR3 contains 12 residues. CDR3 sequence: CASSYGGNEQFF. The CDR3, as DNA: TGTGCCAGCAGTTACGGGGGCAATGAGCAGTTCTTC.